This TCR beta chain was captured in a study of memory CD8 T cells in hepatitis C reinfection. Study-level background: A couple of donors resolved primary infection, then developed chronic reinfection. HCV reinfection meant a positive HCV RNA test after two negative tests at least 60 days apart. Pre-reinfection samples were taken 55 to 20 weeks before detection.

Germline-derived CDR1 and CDR2 are MDHEN and SYDVKM. J lost 4 bases, V lost 2 bases, and 13 bases had no gene match. This CDR3 has 19 residues. Time point: pre-reinfection, 55 to 20 weeks before reinfection detection. TCR sequencing was done directly ex vivo on sorted cells, without expansion in vitro. People who inject drugs from Montreal's HEPCO study were the donors. Libraries were prepared by immunoSEQ multiplex PCR; TCRdb keeps only in-frame clonotypes and omits some of them. The sample includes 50,000 or so clones, over 85% of them seen just once. The V and J genes are TRBV28 and TRBJ2-5; 13 bases fit TRBD2. The sequence was obtained from a young man with hepatitis C virus infection. Source material: naive CD8+ T cells sorted from blood. The chain's CDR3 is CASSLPTGDGLAGVETQYF. For the CDR3, the DNA is TGTGCCAGCAGTTTACCGACAGGGGACGGACTAGCGGGAGTAGAGACCCAGTACTTC.